This entry concerns a single T cell receptor beta chain. The clone's antigen remains unknown. Qualities for individual bases were not recorded, and no much larger clone is one base off. The immunoSEQ Assay, a bias-controlled multiplex PCR, was used to amplify TCRbeta CDR3 regions from genomic DNA. The original methods were these. Within the assay, amplification of reference gene primers was used to estimate how many nucleated cells each sample contained. Sequence reads were collapsed and filtered to measure the absolute abundance of every unique TCRbeta CDR3 rearrangement. For each sample, productive Simpson clonality was calculated as the square root of Simpson's diversity index over productive rearrangements. Sourced from immuneACCESS, this table was stored by TCRdb with only in-frame sequences that have V and J called. A share of the clones is absent; for the studies checked, an unresolved V gene accounts for under half, and the remainder has no known explanation. V, J and clone size are taken as reported in that table, and D and trimming were inferred from the DNA itself. The sample table holds approximately 110,000 clones, of which around 85% were seen once. The ten largest clones represent approximately 3% of the sample.

At one collaborating source in Seattle, patients were enrolled during active infection and were followed longitudinally through the course of disease. The collaborating institutions used their own protocols to collect whole blood in K2EDTA tubes. For TCRbeta analysis, collaborators shipped samples as frozen whole blood, isolated PBMCs, or DNA extracted from either of those sample types. This record comes from a study of blood T cell repertoires in COVID-19 (dated by TCRdb to between 2020 and 2021). Regarding the research as a whole: Samples from collaborators originated in the United States, Italy and Spain and spanned both the acute and convalescent phases of COVID-19. The material from the prospective study consisted of cDNA or gDNA derived from T cells, B-cell-depleted T cells, or PBMCs. Samples came from the ongoing ImmuneRACE study (first 160 participants) plus 1,254 subjects from 6 global collaborators. The repertoires were released in a freely available public database meant as a resource for research on the immune response to SARS-CoV-2. The sample metadata nearly always contained a de-identified subject ID, COVID-19 status, age in years and sex. Subjects who had been exposed to COVID-19, were actively infected with it, or had recovered from it provided the deeply sampled blood TCRbeta repertoires that made up the dataset. HLA class I and class II types, where available, came from metadata supplied by the sample provider rather than from assay-based typing.

Here is what the overall study found, with its caveats: The quantity of clinical and demographic metadata differed by source and by participant and was supplied without curation.

According to the germline V gene, CDR1 reads SGHAT and CDR2 reads FQNNGV. V lost 1 base and J lost 6 bases, and the count of bases not matched to a germline gene is 6. Including the terminal cysteine and phenylalanine, the CDR3 comprises 15 residues. Here the CDR3 DNA is all that survives: 45 bases in frame from base 1. The rearranged chain carries TRBV11-2 and TRBJ2-5; TRBD1 agrees with 9 junctional bases. This TCR was sampled from a woman over 75 with COVID-19, enrolled during active disease. Specimen: peripheral blood. The nucleotide sequence reads as follows: TGTGCCAGCAGCTTAGGGGGACAGGGTAGCCAGACCCAGTACTTC. Its amino acids are CASSLGGQGSQTQYF.